This entry lists 2 T cell receptor beta chains sequenced from one sample in a study of CD8+ T cells in alopecia areata. The authors extracted RNA and reverse transcribed it into cDNA as the sequencing template. Sequencing used immunoSEQ multiplex PCR; TCRdb keeps in-frame clones, though not all of them. The table includes approximately 100,000 clones, approximately 90% detected once. As to treatment: oral pan-JAK inhibitor, 5-10 mg twice daily. This material consisted of CD8+ T cells sorted from blood, taken around week 30, from a patient treated with tofacitinib. The receptors stem from a human donor with alopecia areata.

This clone has just one count. V gene TRBV6-1 combines with J gene TRBJ2-2, with D uncertain. Trimming shortened V by 2 bases and J by 1 base, and 5 bases separated the two germline ends. The CDR3 extends over 14 amino acids. The germline V gene has CDR1 MNHNS and CDR2 SASEGT. The DNA of the CDR3 is TGTGCCAGCAGTGAATCCCTGAACACCGGGGAGCTGTTTTTT. Residues: CASSESLNTGELFF.

This CDR3 reads CSVEDGKGPTYEQYF. For the CDR3, the DNA is TGCAGCGTTGAAGACGGCAAGGGACCCACCTACGAGCAGTACTTC. V is TRBV29-1 and J is TRBJ2-7, with D possibly being TRBD1 or TRBD2 (5 bases each). CDR1 is SQVTM, CDR2 ANQGSEA, per germline. The CDR3 length is 15 residues. V was pared by 0 bases and J by 2 bases, with 14 bases between.